The 26 T cell receptor beta chains reported below all come from one sample, sequenced in a study of shared clonotypes between healthy human individuals. CD8 cells classed as naive were CD45RO-negative and positively selected for CCR7, excluding terminally differentiated effector memory CD45RA+ cells. Here immunoSEQ multiplex PCR was the method, and the copy in TCRdb shows in-frame clones only, minus some. The sample includes roughly 550,000 clones, roughly 95% seen only once; the top ten take 0.085% to 0.11%. The sequenced material came from naive CD8+ T cells sorted from blood. The source of these receptors is a young woman in good health.

This chain joins TRBV6-5 and TRBJ1-1; possibly TRBD1 for D (6 bases). Trimming cost V 7 bases and J 4 bases, with 19 bases left between them. The germline V gene encodes CDR1 MNHEY and CDR2 SVGAGI. The CDR3 spans 15 residues. The CDR3 spells CASKLRGRMATEAFF. The CDR3 bases are TGTGCCAGCAAACTCAGGGGAAGGATGGCCACTGAAGCTTTCTTT.

This sequence joins TRBV27 and TRBJ2-5; D gene uncertain. Germline assignment: CDR1 MNHEY and CDR2 SMNVEV (reference sequence). This CDR3 is built from 14 residues. V lost 4 bases to trimming and J lost 5 bases, with 14 bases between them. The CDR3 DNA follows: TGTGCCAGCAGTTCCCTTAGTGTGAGGGAGACCCAGTACTTC. It codes for CASSSLSVRETQYF.

The chain employs TRBV29-1 and TRBJ2-2; D is unclear. The germline V and J ends were trimmed by 1 base and 0 bases, with 18 bases remaining between them. Germline CDR1 SQVTM, CDR2 ANQGSEA. The CDR3 contains 18 residues. CDR3 sequence reads: CSVEGVRNLRANTGELFF. CDR3 in DNA: TGCAGCGTTGAAGGCGTTAGAAACCTTAGGGCGAACACCGGGGAGCTGTTTTTT.

This chain joins TRBV30 and TRBJ1-5; 11 bases are a match to TRBD1. The CDR3 length is 14 residues. V was pared by 5 bases and J by 6 bases, with 6 bases of the junction left unmatched. CDR1 GTSNPN and CDR2 SVGIG come from the germline V gene (reference sequence). CDR3 protein: CAWSEGQGVQPQHF. The CDR3 coding sequence is TGTGCCTGGTCGGAGGGACAGGGGGTTCAGCCCCAGCATTTT.

This chain joins TRBV28 and TRBJ2-2, with D unclear. CDR1 and CDR2 (germline): MDHEN, SYDVKM. This CDR3 spans 14 amino acids. Trimming shortened V by 2 bases and J by 7 bases, and 11 bases separated the two germline ends. CDR3 loop: CASSLLPWGGELFF. CDR3 DNA sequence: TGTGCCAGCAGTTTACTTCCCTGGGGCGGGGAGCTGTTTTTT.

CDR3 sequence reads: CASTTANNEQFF. CDR3 nucleotides: TGTGCCAGCACGACGGCTAACAATGAGCAGTTCTTC. The rearrangement uses TRBV27 and TRBJ2-1, with D unresolved. The CDR3 has 12 amino acids. The germline V and J ends were trimmed by 7 bases and 5 bases, with 9 bases remaining between them. Germline CDR1 MNHEY, CDR2 SMNVEV (reference sequence).

The V and J genes are TRBV27 and TRBJ2-7; possible D gene TRBD2, 5 bases. Per germline, CDR1 MNHEY and CDR2 SMNVEV (reference sequence). The CDR3 is 12 amino acids. V was clipped by 10 bases and J by 2 bases, with 12 bases between them. CDR3 bases: TGTGCCACCCAAGACGGGACCTACGAGCAGTACTTC. Translated, it gives CATQDGTYEQYF.

J is TRBJ2-1 and V is TRBV5-1, with no clear D. The CDR3 is 13 amino acids. The V end was cut by 0 bases, the J end by 7 bases, with 8 bases between. Germline values: CDR1 SGHRS, CDR2 YFSETQ. The CDR3 sequence: CASSLDGLNEQFF. In DNA, the CDR3 is TGCGCCAGCAGCTTGGACGGATTAAATGAGCAGTTCTTC.

This clone was seen once. This chain connects TRBV29-1 to TRBJ2-7; D remains ambiguous. Germline V gene data show CDR1 as SQVTM and CDR2 as ANQGSEA. V was cut by 1 base and J by 6 bases, with 7 bases left in between. This CDR3 comprises 11 residues. CDR3 in DNA: TGCAGCGTTGAAGCCTCTGGCGAGCAGTACTTC. Protein sequence: CSVEASGEQYF.

The chain recombines TRBV15 with TRBJ1-1, with D hard to call. The CDR3 has 13 residues. The germline V gene encodes CDR1 LNHNV and CDR2 YYDKDF (reference sequence). With 2 bases removed from V and 10 bases from J, the gap between germline ends came to 14 bases. CDR3 nucleotide sequence: TGTGCCACCAGCAGAACATGGGGAGCGGGAGCTTTCTTT. It specifies CATSRTWGAGAFF.

The V gene is TRBV27, the J gene TRBJ2-2; the D is unclear. This CDR3 is 15 amino acids long. Trimming shortened V by 1 base and J by 1 base, and 7 bases separated the two germline ends. Germline CDR1 MNHEY, CDR2 SMNVEV (reference sequence). The CDR3 protein is CASSLLIRNTGELFF. The CDR3 DNA sequence: TGTGCCAGCAGTTTATTGATTCGGAACACCGGGGAGCTGTTTTTT.

The V call is TRBV9, the J call TRBJ1-2; 12 bases align to TRBD1. V lost 3 bases and J lost 4; bases outside the gene matches: 7. The CDR3 spans 16 residues. Germline V CDR1 and CDR2: SGDLS, YYNGEE. CDR3 residues: CASSGRDRGLGYGYTF. In DNA, the CDR3 is TGTGCCAGCAGCGGCCGGGACAGGGGGCTCGGCTATGGCTACACCTTC. The full variable domain, rest sourced from reference TRBV9 and TRBJ1-2, is DSGVTQTPKHLITATGQRVTLRCSPRSGDLSVYWYQQSLDQGLQFLIQYYNGEERAKGNILERFSAQQFPDLHSELNLSSLELGDSALYFCASSGRDRGLGYGYTFGSGTRLTVV.

The chain joins TRBV6-5 to TRBJ2-7; 8 nucleotides align to TRBD1. The CDR3 has 14 amino acids. CDR1 and CDR2 (germline): MNHEY, SVGAGI. V was clipped by 4 bases and J by 3 bases; unmatched bases: 5. CDR3 sequence: CASSSQDRGYEQYF. CDR3 DNA: TGTGCCAGCAGTTCACAAGACAGGGGCTACGAGCAGTACTTC.

V usage is TRBV7-9 and J usage is TRBJ2-2; D ambiguous. Germline-derived CDR1 and CDR2 are SEHNR and FQNEAQ (reference sequence). With 2 bases removed from V and 7 bases from J, the gap between germline ends came to 11 bases. The CDR3 contains 14 residues. CDR3 protein: CASSLLVFGGELFF. Here the CDR3 DNA reads TGTGCCAGCAGCTTACTCGTGTTCGGCGGGGAGCTGTTTTTT.

The chain carries TRBV6-5 and TRBJ1-2; 8 nucleotides match TRBD1. The ends lost 2 bases at V and 7 bases at J; junction bases unmatched: 6. The CDR3 loop spans 14 amino acids. CDR1 is MNHEY, CDR2 SVGAGI, per germline. As DNA, the CDR3 is TGTGCCAGCAGTTACGGGGGGACAGGCATTGGCTACACCTTC. Its translation is CASSYGGTGIGYTF.

The rearrangement links TRBV6-6 to TRBJ2-1; no definite D call. This CDR3 comprises 15 residues. Germline V gives CDR1 MNHNY, CDR2 SVGAGI (reference sequence). V dropped 2 bases and J dropped 5 bases, with 13 bases sitting between them. CDR3 nucleotide sequence: TGTGCCAGCAGTTACCTCTTAAGTCCAGACAATGAGCAGTTCTTC. It encodes CASSYLLSPDNEQFF.

The chain recombines TRBV19 with TRBJ2-3; D is undetermined. The CDR3 has 10 residues. From germline, CDR1 is LNHDA and CDR2 SQIVND (reference sequence). The CDR3 sequence: CAVQGDTQYF. Here the CDR3 DNA reads TGTGCTGTACAAGGAGATACGCAGTATTTT.

V usage is TRBV19 and J usage is TRBJ2-7; no clear D gene. V was shortened by 5 bases and J by 0 bases, with 14 bases between the two germline ends. The germline gives CDR1 LNHDA, CDR2 SQIVND (reference sequence). There are 15 residues in the CDR3. The CDR3 spells CASSPFSGSSYEQYF. The CDR3 DNA is TGTGCCAGTAGTCCCTTCAGTGGTAGCTCCTACGAGCAGTACTTC. The variable domain in full, completed from reference TRBV19 and TRBJ2-7, reads DGGITQSPKYLFRKEGQNVTLSCEQNLNHDAMYWYRQDPGQGLRLIYYSQIVNDFQKGDIAEGYSVSREKKESFPLTVTSAQKNPTAFYLCASSPFSGSSYEQYFGPGTRLTVT.

The rearrangement uses TRBV27 and TRBJ2-7, with TRBD1 identical over 8 bases. V lost 3 bases and J lost 2; bases outside the gene matches: 6. The CDR3 consists of 15 residues. Germline loops: CDR1 MNHEY, CDR2 SMNVEV (reference sequence). The CDR3 DNA sequence: TGTGCCAGCAGTTTTTCTACAGGGGGACCCTACGAGCAGTACTTC. Translated, it gives CASSFSTGGPYEQYF.

The J gene is TRBJ2-7, the V gene TRBV28, with 12 nucleotides matching TRBD1. This CDR3 comprises 15 residues. Germline trimming cut 4 bases from V and 4 bases from J; bases unmatched to any gene: 5. Germline lookup yields CDR1 MDHEN and CDR2 SYDVKM. The CDR3 DNA follows: TGTGCCAGCAGTTACGGGACAGGGGGCGTTTACGAGCAGTACTTC. Protein: CASSYGTGGVYEQYF.

V gene TRBV6-6 combines with J gene TRBJ2-3, with 9 bases matching TRBD1. The CDR3 contains 15 residues. Unmatched junction bases numbered 6, after V lost 2 bases and J lost 6 bases. Germline CDR1 is MNHNY and CDR2 is SVGAGI (reference sequence). CDR3 region: CASSYGTGNVDTQYF. In nucleotides, the CDR3 is TGTGCCAGCAGTTACGGGACAGGGAACGTCGATACGCAGTATTTT.

The chain couples TRBV10-1 to TRBJ2-3, with D uncertain. From germline, CDR1 is WNHNN and CDR2 SYGVQD (reference sequence). The V end was cut by 8 bases, the J end by 1 base, with 10 bases between. The length of the CDR3 is 13 residues. The CDR3 bases are TGCGCCAGCCAACACCGACGCACAGATACGCAGTATTTT. It translates to CASQHRRTDTQYF.

This sequence joins TRBV6-5 and TRBJ2-3; D remains ambiguous. CDR3 length: 11 amino acids. Trimming stripped 6 bases from V and 4 bases from J, with 5 bases between. Germline V gene data show CDR1 as MNHEY and CDR2 as SVGAGI. The CDR3 DNA sequence: TGTGCCAGCAGCCAGTCAGATACGCAGTATTTT. Its protein is CASSQSDTQYF.

This clone was picked up one time. The chain is built from TRBV28 and TRBJ2-7; D tentatively fits TRBD1 or TRBD2 (5 bases each). The CDR3 spans 16 residues. Trimming cost V 3 bases and J 9 bases, with 24 bases left between them. The germline V gene encodes CDR1 MDHEN and CDR2 SYDVKM. Here the CDR3 reads CASSFPSSGLGVVQYF. CDR3 nucleotide sequence: TGTGCCAGCAGTTTCCCTTCGTCGGGGTTGGGGGTTGTGCAGTACTTC.

The chain links TRBV28 to TRBJ2-5, with D possibly TRBD2 on 6 matching bases. Germline lookup yields CDR1 MDHEN and CDR2 SYDVKM. The CDR3 runs to 15 residues. Trimming shortened V by 5 bases and J by 5 bases, and 18 bases separated the two germline ends. This chain's CDR3 is CASSIRDSWWETQYF. The CDR3 coding sequence is TGTGCCAGCAGTATCCGGGACTCCTGGTGGGAGACCCAGTACTTC.

Remarks on this clone: One end of the junction varies from germline; a read error may be responsible. The chain joins TRBV28 to TRBJ1-2; 10 bases are a match to TRBD1. Germline V CDR1 and CDR2: MDHEN, SYDVKM. The CDR3 runs 14 residues. CDR3 protein: CASSPTGTGDLGAF. The CDR3 DNA reads as TGTGCCAGCAGCCCGACCGGGACAGGGGACCTAGGGGCCTTC.